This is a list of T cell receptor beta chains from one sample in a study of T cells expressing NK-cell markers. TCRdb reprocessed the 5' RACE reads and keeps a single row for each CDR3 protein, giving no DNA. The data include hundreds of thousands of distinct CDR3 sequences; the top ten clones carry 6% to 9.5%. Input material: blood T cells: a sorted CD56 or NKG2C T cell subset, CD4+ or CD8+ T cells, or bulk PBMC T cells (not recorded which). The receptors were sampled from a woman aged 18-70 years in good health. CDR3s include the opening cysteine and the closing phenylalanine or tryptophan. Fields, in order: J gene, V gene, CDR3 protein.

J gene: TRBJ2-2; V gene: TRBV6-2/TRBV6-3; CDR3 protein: CASSDRLRQGGTGELFF
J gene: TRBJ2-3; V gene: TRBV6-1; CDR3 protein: CASRRDSRNTQYF
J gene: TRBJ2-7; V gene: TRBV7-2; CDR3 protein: CASRLTSGSREQYF
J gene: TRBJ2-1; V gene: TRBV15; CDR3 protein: CATSRDGRGRNNEQFF
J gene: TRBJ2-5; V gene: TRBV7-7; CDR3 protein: CASGLGGASETQYF
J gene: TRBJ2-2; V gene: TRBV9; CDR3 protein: CASSVGSSHTGELFF
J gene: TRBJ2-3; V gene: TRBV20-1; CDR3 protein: CSAQTNPTDTQYF
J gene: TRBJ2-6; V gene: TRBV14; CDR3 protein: CASRAGVSTGANVLTF
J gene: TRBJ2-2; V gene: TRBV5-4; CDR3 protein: CASRRRTGGANTGELFF
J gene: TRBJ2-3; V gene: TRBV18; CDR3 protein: CASSPPARQRTDTQYF
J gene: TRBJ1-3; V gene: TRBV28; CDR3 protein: CASRGRGGRNTIYF
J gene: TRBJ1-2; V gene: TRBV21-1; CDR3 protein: CASSNRDRENYGYTF
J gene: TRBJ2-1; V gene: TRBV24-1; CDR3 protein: CATSGDTTTKGEQFF
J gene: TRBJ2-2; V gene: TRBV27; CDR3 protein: CASSRGRWGPSAGELFF